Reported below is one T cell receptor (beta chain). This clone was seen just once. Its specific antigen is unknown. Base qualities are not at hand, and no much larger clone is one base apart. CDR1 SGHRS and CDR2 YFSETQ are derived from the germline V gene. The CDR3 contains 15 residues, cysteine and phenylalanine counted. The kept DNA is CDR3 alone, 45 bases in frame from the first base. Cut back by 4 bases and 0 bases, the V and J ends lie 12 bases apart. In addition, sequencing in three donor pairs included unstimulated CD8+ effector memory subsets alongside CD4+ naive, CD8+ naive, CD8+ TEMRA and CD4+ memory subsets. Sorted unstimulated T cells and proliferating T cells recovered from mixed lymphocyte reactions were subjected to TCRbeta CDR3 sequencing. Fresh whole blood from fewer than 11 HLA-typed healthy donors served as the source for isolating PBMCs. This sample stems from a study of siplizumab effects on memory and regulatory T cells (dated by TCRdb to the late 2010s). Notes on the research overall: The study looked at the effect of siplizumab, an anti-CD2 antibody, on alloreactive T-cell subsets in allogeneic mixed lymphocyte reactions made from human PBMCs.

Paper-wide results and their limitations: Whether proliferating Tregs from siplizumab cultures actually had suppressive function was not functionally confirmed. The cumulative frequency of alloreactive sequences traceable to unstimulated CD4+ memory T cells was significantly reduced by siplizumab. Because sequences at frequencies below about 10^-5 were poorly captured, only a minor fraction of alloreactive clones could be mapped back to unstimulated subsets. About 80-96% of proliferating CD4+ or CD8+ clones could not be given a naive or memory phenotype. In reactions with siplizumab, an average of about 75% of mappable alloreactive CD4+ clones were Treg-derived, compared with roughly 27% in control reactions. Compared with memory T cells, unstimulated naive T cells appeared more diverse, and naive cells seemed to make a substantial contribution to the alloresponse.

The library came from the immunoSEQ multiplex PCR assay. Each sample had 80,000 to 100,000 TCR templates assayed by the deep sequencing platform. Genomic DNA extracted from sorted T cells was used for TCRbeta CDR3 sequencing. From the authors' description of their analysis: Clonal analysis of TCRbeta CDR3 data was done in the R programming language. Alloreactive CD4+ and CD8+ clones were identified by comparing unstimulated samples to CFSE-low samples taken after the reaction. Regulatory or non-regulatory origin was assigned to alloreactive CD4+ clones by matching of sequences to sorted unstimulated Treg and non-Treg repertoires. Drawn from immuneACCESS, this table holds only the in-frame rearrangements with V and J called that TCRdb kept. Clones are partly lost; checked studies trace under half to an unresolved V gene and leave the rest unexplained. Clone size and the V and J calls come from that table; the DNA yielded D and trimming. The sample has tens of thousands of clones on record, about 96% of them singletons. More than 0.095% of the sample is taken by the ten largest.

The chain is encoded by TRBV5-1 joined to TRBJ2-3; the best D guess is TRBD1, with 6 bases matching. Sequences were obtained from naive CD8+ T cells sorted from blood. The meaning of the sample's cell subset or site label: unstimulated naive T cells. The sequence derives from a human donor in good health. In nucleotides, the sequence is TGCGCCAGCAGCGGGGGACACTACAGCACAGATACGCAGTATTTT. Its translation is CASSGGHYSTDTQYF.